One sample yielded the 24 T cell receptor beta chains listed below, sequenced in a study of a mutant IDH1 vaccine in newly diagnosed glioma. Time point noted: week 47, end of study. It was 300 ug of mutant IDH1 20-mer peptide that made up each vaccine dose, given with topical imiquimod. Their specific antigens are unknown. TCRdb's table, derived via immunoSEQ multiplex PCR, lists solely in-frame clones and lacks some. The table has 50,000 to 55,000 clones, 65% seen once. Specimen: peripheral blood mononuclear cells (PBMCs), collected from a glioma patient whose treatment included an IDH1 peptide vaccine. These receptor sequences come from a man between 35 and 55 years old with glioma. Some clones in this sample may be carry-over from other donors' samples.

This chain links TRBV5-1 with TRBJ2-7, with D maybe TRBD2 (6 bases). Trimming pared 5 bases from V and 0 bases from J, leaving 12 bases between. Germline CDR1 and CDR2: SGHRS and YFSETQ. This CDR3 comprises 14 residues. The CDR3: CASRVGGSSYEQYF. CDR3 DNA: TGCGCCAGCAGGGTGGGAGGTAGCTCCTACGAGCAGTACTTC.

The V gene is TRBV7-2, the J gene TRBJ1-1; D gene uncertain. There are 14 residues in the CDR3. V was trimmed by 0 bases and J by 4 bases, leaving 9 bases between them. Germline loops: CDR1 SGHTA, CDR2 FQGNSA. The CDR3 DNA reads as TGTGCCAGCAGCTTAGCTGCTTGGGGCACTGAAGCTTTCTTT. Translated: CASSLAAWGTEAFF.

The V gene is TRBV30, the J gene TRBJ2-3, with D tentatively TRBD1 or TRBD2 (6 bases each). The CDR3 is made up of 14 amino acids. Germline CDR1 GTSNPN, CDR2 SVGIG (reference sequence). Trimming stripped 1 base from V and 4 bases from J, with 12 bases between. CDR3 nucleotides: TGTGCCTGGAGTGACCCTCGGGGGCCAGATACGCAGTATTTT. Translating it yields CAWSDPRGPDTQYF.

The chain recombines TRBV27 with TRBJ2-4, with D possibly called TRBD1 or TRBD2 (5 bases each). This CDR3 is built from 15 residues. CDR1 is MNHEY and CDR2 is SMNVEV in the germline V gene (reference sequence). Trimming stripped 4 bases from V and 0 bases from J, with 10 bases between. For the CDR3, the DNA is TGTGCCAGCAGTTCTGGGGGAATAGCCAAAAACATTCAGTACTTC. It specifies CASSSGGIAKNIQYF.

CDR3 coding DNA: TGTGCCAGCAGTGGGACAACAGGGGGCCCCACCCCCTCTGGGGCCAACGTCCTGACTTTC. As protein: CASSGTTGGPTPSGANVLTF. The chain couples TRBV6-1 to TRBJ2-6, with 9 bases matching TRBD1. Germline CDR1 is MNHNS and CDR2 is SASEGT. The CDR3 is 20 residues long. V shed 4 bases and J 0 bases; nucleotides not matched to a gene: 13.

The chain recombines TRBV6-6 with TRBJ2-2, with 9 nucleotides matching TRBD1. CDR3 size: 13 residues. CDR1 MNHNY and CDR2 SVGAGI come from the germline V gene (reference sequence). The V segment lost 10 bases and the J segment 5 bases; nucleotides outside the gene matches: 5. The CDR3 protein is CATRTGETGELFF. In DNA form, the CDR3 reads TGTGCCACTCGGACAGGGGAAACCGGGGAGCTGTTTTTT.

The J gene is TRBJ1-6, the V gene TRBV5-6; D might be TRBD1 (5 bases). The V gene's germline CDR1 is SGHDT and CDR2 YYEEEE. The V gene lost 4 bases and the J gene lost 10 bases, with 21 bases spanning the gap. The CDR3 is 16 residues long. CDR3 sequence reads: CASSQGRPTLRSPLHF. The CDR3 DNA follows: TGTGCCAGCAGCCAGGGACGGCCAACCCTAAGATCACCCCTCCACTTT.

This clone was observed a handful of times. The V gene is TRBV5-6, the J gene TRBJ2-7; possible D gene TRBD1, 5 bases. Trimming stripped 3 bases from V and 5 bases from J, with 15 bases between. Looked up from germline, CDR1 is SGHDT and CDR2 is YYEEEE. The CDR3 loop spans 14 amino acids. Here the CDR3 reads CASSSLVLGDEQYF. In DNA, the CDR3 is TGTGCCAGCAGCTCCTTAGTCTTAGGGGACGAGCAGTACTTC.

This clone was seen just once. The rearrangement uses TRBV5-3 and TRBJ1-4, with D possibly matching TRBD1 (5 bases). TRBV5-3 is filed as an ORF, its function uncertain. V was trimmed by 3 bases and J by 3 bases, leaving 12 bases between them. CDR3 size: 15 residues. CDR3 protein: CARSSTGRANEKLFF. The CDR3 nucleotides read TGTGCCAGAAGCTCCACGGGACGCGCTAATGAAAAACTGTTTTTT.

This rearrangement joins TRBV6-6 to TRBJ1-1; D remains unclear. The CDR3 sequence is 14 residues long. Trimming stripped 5 bases from V and 4 bases from J, with 14 bases between. Germline lookup yields CDR1 MNHNY and CDR2 SVGAGI (reference sequence). The CDR3 DNA follows: TGTGCCAGCAGTCAAAGGACGGGGAGCACTGAAGCTTTCTTT. This gives the protein CASSQRTGSTEAFF.

CDR3 DNA sequence: TGCGCCAGCAGCCAAGACGGAACAGGGAATGACCCAGATACGCAGTATTTT. As protein: CASSQDGTGNDPDTQYF. This sequence joins TRBV4-1 and TRBJ2-3, with a tentative D call TRBD1 (6 bases). This CDR3 comprises 17 residues. The V end lost 0 bases, the J end lost 4 bases, and 17 bases lay between the germline ends. The germline V gene encodes CDR1 MGHRA and CDR2 YSYEKL.

The V gene is TRBV30, the J gene TRBJ2-3; 11 positions match TRBD2. The V segment lost 4 bases and the J segment 4 bases; nucleotides outside the gene matches: 10. The germline gives CDR1 GTSNPN, CDR2 SVGIG (reference sequence). The CDR3 length is 16 residues. In DNA, the CDR3 is TGTGCCTGGACGCCGGGGACTAGCGGTCCAGCAGATACGCAGTATTTT. Translated, it gives CAWTPGTSGPADTQYF.

The chain couples TRBV2 to TRBJ2-7; TRBD2 matches 7 bases. With V trimmed by 6 bases and J by 0 bases, 11 bases remained unmatched. The CDR3 consists of 16 residues. Germline loops: CDR1 SNHLY, CDR2 FYNNEI. CDR3 coding DNA: TGTGCCAGCAGGGAGTACGCGCTAGCGGCCTCCTACGAGCAGTACTTC. It translates to CASREYALAASYEQYF.

The chain joins TRBV2 to TRBJ2-3; TRBD2 matches at 8 bases. V shed 6 bases, J shed 6 bases, and the junction held 5 bases outside the gene matches. This CDR3 spans 13 amino acids. Germline V gene sequence: CDR1 SNHLY, CDR2 FYNNEI. CDR3 bases: TGTGCCAGCAGGAGGACTAGCTACGATACGCAGTATTTT. Translation gives CASRRTSYDTQYF.

The V gene is TRBV5-6, the J gene TRBJ1-5; a weak D match, TRBD1 (5 bases). V lost 0 bases to trimming and J lost 4 bases, with 11 bases between them. Germline CDR1 is SGHDT and CDR2 is YYEEEE. This CDR3 comprises 15 residues. CDR3 DNA: TGTGCCAGCAGCTTGGGCCAGGGAGCGAATCAGCCCCAGCATTTT. Amino acids: CASSLGQGANQPQHF.

The chain joins TRBV15 to TRBJ2-5, with D possibly matching TRBD1 (5 bases). The germline CDR1 and CDR2 sequences are LNHNV and YYDKDF (reference sequence). Trimming shortened V by 3 bases and J by 2 bases, and 7 bases separated the two germline ends. The CDR3 consists of 13 residues. This CDR3 reads CATSRTEQETQYF. Here the CDR3 DNA reads TGTGCCACCAGCAGGACAGAACAAGAGACCCAGTACTTC.

The V call is TRBV5-4, the J call TRBJ1-2; 7 nucleotides line up with TRBD1. This CDR3 is built from 16 residues. The V gene's germline CDR1 is SGHNT and CDR2 YYREEE (reference sequence). V lost 6 bases to trimming and J lost 1 base; unmatched junction nucleotides: 12. CDR3 in DNA: TGTGCCAGCAAGAGGGACAGCCTTGAACTTAACTATGGCTACACCTTC. Translated, it gives CASKRDSLELNYGYTF.

This clone has only a few counts. This rearrangement joins TRBV7-9 to TRBJ1-2; D is undetermined. The V gene's germline CDR1 is SEHNR and CDR2 FQNEAQ (reference sequence). The CDR3 is made up of 13 amino acids. V lost 1 base and J 3 bases, leaving 6 bases between the germline ends. Here the CDR3 reads CASSLEVHYGYTF. The CDR3 DNA is TGTGCCAGCAGCTTAGAGGTACACTATGGCTACACCTTC.

This clone has just one count. The chain employs TRBV4-1 and TRBJ2-7; 7 bases are a match to TRBD1. The CDR3 contains 18 residues. Germline V gene sequence: CDR1 MGHRA, CDR2 YSYEKL. Unmatched junction bases numbered 13, after V lost 2 bases and J lost 0 bases. The CDR3 nucleotides are TGCGCCAGCAGCCAACATCATAAGGGATCAGGGGGCTCCTACGAGCAGTACTTC. Its protein product is CASSQHHKGSGGSYEQYF.

The gene calls are TRBV7-9 and TRBJ2-2; D is unclear. V lost 6 bases, J lost 8 bases, and 7 bases lay in between. CDR3 size: 11 residues. Germline lookup yields CDR1 SEHNR and CDR2 FQNEAQ (reference sequence). The CDR3 sequence: CASRRKGELFF. Here the CDR3 DNA reads TGTGCCAGCAGGAGGAAGGGGGAGCTGTTTTTT.

This chain connects TRBV4-2 to TRBJ2-2, with a weak D call TRBD1 (5 bases). V was trimmed by 3 bases and J by 1 base, leaving 9 bases between them. CDR3 length equals 15 residues. Germline values: CDR1 LGHNA, CDR2 YNFKEQ. The CDR3 nucleotides read TGTGCCAGCAGCCAGGACACCTTGAACACCGGGGAGCTGTTTTTT. Residues: CASSQDTLNTGELFF.

A few counts support this clone. The chain couples TRBV5-1 to TRBJ1-1; possibly TRBD1 for D (6 bases). Germline V lookup: CDR1 SGHRS, CDR2 YFSETQ. The CDR3 is 15 amino acids. V was trimmed by 3 bases and J by 5 bases, leaving 17 bases between them. The CDR3 sequence is CASSSAGGGRTEAFF. In nucleotides, the CDR3 is TGCGCCAGCAGCTCCGCGGGGGGGGGCCGGACTGAAGCTTTCTTT.

V usage is TRBV6-6 and J usage is TRBJ2-2; 7 nucleotides match TRBD2. V lost 2 bases, J lost 4 bases, and 1 base stayed unmatched. Germline V gene lookup returns CDR1 MNHNY and CDR2 SVGAGI (reference sequence). This CDR3 comprises 14 residues. CDR3 DNA sequence: TGTGCCAGCAGTTACGCGGGAGCCACCGGGGAGCTGTTTTTT. Protein product: CASSYAGATGELFF.

Only a few counts were recorded for this clone. The chain employs TRBV6-1 and TRBJ2-5; 8 positions match TRBD1. Losses at the gene ends were 7 bases for V and 5 bases for J; bases not matched to a gene: 6. The CDR3 is 13 amino acids. Germline CDR1 reads MNHNS; CDR2 reads SASEGT. CDR3 amino acids: CASILRGRETQYF. For the CDR3, the DNA is TGTGCCAGCATTCTCAGGGGGCGGGAGACCCAGTACTTC.